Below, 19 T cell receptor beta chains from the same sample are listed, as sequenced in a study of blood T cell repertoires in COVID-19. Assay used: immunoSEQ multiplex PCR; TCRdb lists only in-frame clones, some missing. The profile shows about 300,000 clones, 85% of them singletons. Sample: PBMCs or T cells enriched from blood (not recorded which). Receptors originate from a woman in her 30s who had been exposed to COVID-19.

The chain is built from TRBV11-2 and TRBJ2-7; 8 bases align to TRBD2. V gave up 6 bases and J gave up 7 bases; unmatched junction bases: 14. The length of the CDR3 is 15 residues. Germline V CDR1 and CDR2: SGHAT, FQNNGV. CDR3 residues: CASRPLREGKKEQYF. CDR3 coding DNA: TGTGCCAGCAGGCCCCTCCGGGAGGGGAAAAAAGAGCAGTACTTC.

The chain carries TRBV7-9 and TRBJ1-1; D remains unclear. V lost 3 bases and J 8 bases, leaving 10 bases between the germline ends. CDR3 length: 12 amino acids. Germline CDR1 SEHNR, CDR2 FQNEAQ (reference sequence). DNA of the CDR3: TGTGCCAGCAGCTTCAGGAATACCGAAGCTTTCTTT. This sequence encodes CASSFRNTEAFF.

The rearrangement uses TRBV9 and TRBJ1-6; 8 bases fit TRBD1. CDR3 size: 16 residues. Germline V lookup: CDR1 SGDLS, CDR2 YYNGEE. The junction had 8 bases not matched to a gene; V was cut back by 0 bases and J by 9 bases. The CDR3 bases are TGTGCCAGCAGCGTAGGCGAGACAGGGGTCGGTTCACCCCTCCACTTT. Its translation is CASSVGETGVGSPLHF.

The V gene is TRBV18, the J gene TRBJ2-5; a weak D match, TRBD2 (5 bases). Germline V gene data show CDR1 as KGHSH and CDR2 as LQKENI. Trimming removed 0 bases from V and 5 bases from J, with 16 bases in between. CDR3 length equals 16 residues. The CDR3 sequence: CASSPPRGERWETQYF. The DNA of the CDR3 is TGTGCCAGCTCACCACCCCGGGGTGAGAGGTGGGAGACCCAGTACTTC.

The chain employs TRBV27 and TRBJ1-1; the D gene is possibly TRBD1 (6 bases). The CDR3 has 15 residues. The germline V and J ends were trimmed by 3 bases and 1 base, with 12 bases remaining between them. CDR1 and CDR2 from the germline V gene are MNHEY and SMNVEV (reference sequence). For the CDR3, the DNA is TGTGCCAGCAGTTTGCCTGGGACATCGAACACTGAAGCTTTCTTT. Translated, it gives CASSLPGTSNTEAFF.

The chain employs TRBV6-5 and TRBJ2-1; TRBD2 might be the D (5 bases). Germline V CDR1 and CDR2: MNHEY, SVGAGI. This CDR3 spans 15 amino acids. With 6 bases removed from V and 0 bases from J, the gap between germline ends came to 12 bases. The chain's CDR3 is CASRPRESSYNEQFF. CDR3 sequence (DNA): TGTGCCAGCAGACCACGGGAAAGCTCCTACAATGAGCAGTTCTTC.

Written as DNA, the CDR3 is TGTGCCAGCAGTAGAGGGTCCTCTGGAAACACCATATATTTT. It codes for CASSRGSSGNTIYF. V and J are TRBV28 and TRBJ1-3; D is undetermined. From germline, CDR1 is MDHEN and CDR2 SYDVKM. The V end lost 5 bases, the J end lost 0 bases, and 8 bases lay between the germline ends. The CDR3 has 14 amino acids.

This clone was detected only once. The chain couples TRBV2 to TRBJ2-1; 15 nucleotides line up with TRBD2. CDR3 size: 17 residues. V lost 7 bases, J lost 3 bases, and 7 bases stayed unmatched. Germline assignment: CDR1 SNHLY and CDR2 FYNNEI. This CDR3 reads CASTRTSGRVGYNEQFF. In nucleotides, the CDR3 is TGTGCCAGCACCCGGACTAGCGGGAGGGTTGGCTACAATGAGCAGTTCTTC.

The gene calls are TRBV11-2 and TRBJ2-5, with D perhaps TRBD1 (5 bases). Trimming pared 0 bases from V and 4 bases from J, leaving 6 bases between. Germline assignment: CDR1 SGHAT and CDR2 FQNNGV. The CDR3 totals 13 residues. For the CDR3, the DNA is TGTGCCAGCAGCTTAGAAAGGGGAGAGACCCAGTACTTC. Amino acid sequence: CASSLERGETQYF. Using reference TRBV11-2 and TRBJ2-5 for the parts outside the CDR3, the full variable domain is EAGVAQSPRYKIIEKRQSVAFWCNPISGHATLYWYQQILGQGPKLLIQFQNNGVVDDSQLPKDRFSAERLKGVDSTLKIQPAKLEDSAVYLCASSLERGETQYFGPGTRLLVL.

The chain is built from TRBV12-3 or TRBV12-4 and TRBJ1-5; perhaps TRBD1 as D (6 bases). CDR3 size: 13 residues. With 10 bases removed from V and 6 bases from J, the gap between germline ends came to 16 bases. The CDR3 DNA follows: TGTGCCACCCAGTCGCGGGGGCGTCAGCCCCAGCATTTT. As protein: CATQSRGRQPQHF.

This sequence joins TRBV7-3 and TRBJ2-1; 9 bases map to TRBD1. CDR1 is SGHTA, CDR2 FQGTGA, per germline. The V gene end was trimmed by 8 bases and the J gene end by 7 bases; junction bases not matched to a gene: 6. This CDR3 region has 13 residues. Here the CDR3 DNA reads TGTGCCAGCCGGGACAGGGCTAGTAATGAGCAGTTCTTC. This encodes CASRDRASNEQFF.

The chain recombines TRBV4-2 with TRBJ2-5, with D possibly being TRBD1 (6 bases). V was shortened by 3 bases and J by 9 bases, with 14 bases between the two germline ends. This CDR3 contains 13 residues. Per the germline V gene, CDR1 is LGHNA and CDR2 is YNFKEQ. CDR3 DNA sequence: TGTGCCAGCAGCCAGACCAGGGGTAAGGCCCAGTACTTC. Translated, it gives CASSQTRGKAQYF.

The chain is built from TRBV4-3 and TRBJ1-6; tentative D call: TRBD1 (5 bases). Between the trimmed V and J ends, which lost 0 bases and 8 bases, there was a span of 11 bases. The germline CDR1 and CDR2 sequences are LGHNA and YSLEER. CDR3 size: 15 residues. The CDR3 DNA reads TGCGCCAGCAGCCAAGATACGGGGGACGATTCACCCCTCCACTTT. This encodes CASSQDTGDDSPLHF.

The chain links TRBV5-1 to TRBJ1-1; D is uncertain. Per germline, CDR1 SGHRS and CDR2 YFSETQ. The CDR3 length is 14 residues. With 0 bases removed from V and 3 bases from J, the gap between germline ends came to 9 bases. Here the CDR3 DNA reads TGCGCCAGCAGCTTGGGAGGGTTGGACACTGAAGCTTTCTTT. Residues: CASSLGGLDTEAFF.

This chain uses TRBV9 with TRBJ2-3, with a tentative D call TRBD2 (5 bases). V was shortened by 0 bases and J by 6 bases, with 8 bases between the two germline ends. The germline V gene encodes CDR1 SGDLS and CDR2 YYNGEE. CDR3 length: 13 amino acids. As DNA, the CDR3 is TGTGCCAGCAGCGTAGAGACGGGGGATACGCAGTATTTT. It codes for CASSVETGDTQYF.

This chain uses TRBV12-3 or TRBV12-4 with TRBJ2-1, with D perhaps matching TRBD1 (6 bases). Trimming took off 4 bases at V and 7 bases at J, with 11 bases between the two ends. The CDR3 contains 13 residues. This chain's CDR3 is CASSSGVLNEQFF. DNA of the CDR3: TGTGCCAGCAGTTCAGGGGTCCTAAATGAGCAGTTCTTC.

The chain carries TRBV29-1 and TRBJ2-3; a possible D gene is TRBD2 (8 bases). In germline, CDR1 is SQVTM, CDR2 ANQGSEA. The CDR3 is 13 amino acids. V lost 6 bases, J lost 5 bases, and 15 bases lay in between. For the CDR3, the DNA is TGCAGCGTGGGGGACAGCGGGGGAGATACGCAGTATTTT. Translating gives CSVGDSGGDTQYF.

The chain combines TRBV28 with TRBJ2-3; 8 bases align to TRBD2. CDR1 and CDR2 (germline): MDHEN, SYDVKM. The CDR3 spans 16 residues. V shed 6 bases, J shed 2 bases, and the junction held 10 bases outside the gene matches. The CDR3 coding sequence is TGTGCCAGCAGCTTACCCGGGACTAGGGCCACAGATACGCAGTATTTT. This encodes CASSLPGTRATDTQYF.

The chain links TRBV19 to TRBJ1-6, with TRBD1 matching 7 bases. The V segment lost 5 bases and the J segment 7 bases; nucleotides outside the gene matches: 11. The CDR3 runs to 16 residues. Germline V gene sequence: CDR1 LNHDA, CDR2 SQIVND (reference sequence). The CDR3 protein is CASSSVGGLGNSPLHF. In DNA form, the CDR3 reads TGTGCCAGTAGTTCGGTAGGGGGCCTCGGGAATTCACCCCTCCACTTT. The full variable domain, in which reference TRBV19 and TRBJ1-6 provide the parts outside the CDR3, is DGGITQSPKYLFRKEGQNVTLSCEQNLNHDAMYWYRQDPGQGLRLIYYSQIVNDFQKGDIAEGYSVSREKKESFPLTVTSAQKNPTAFYLCASSSVGGLGNSPLHFGNGTRLTVT.